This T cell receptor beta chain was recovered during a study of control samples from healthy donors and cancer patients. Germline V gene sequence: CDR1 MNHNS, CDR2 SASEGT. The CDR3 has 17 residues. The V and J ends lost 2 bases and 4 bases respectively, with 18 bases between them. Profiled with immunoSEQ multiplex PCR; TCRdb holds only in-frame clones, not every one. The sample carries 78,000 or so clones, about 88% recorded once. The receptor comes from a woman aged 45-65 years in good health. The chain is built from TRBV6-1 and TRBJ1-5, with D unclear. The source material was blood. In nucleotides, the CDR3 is TGTGCCAGCAGTGAAAGCGGTTGGGGAGAAACTAATCAGCCCCAGCATTTT. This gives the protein CASSESGWGETNQPQHF.